The 17 T cell receptor beta chains in this list originate from one sample, sequenced in a study of tumor-infiltrating lymphocytes in localized non-small cell lung cancer. Assay: immunoSEQ multiplex PCR; the TCRdb copy retains only in-frame clones and omits some. Among around 6,500 clones listed, 60% to 80% were seen once. Sequencing input: uninvolved lung tissue not adjacent to the tumor. Source of these receptors: a human donor with non-small cell lung cancer.

V is TRBV4-2 and J is TRBJ2-7, with TRBD2 matching 10 bases. Germline CDR1 is LGHNA and CDR2 is YNFKEQ. The CDR3 has 17 residues. V lost 0 bases and J lost 0; bases outside the gene matches: 5. CDR3 sequence: CASSQDQAGGPSYEQYF. The CDR3 bases are TGTGCCAGCAGCCAAGATCAAGCGGGAGGGCCCTCCTACGAGCAGTACTTC.

This chain connects TRBV7-3 to TRBJ2-5; 10 positions match TRBD2. The length of the CDR3 is 14 residues. Germline V gene sequence: CDR1 SGHTA, CDR2 FQGTGA. V lost 4 bases to trimming and J lost 4 bases; unmatched junction nucleotides: 3. This CDR3 is CASSSSGRAETQYF. CDR3 in DNA: TGTGCCAGCAGCTCGAGCGGGAGGGCAGAGACCCAGTACTTC. Filled out from reference TRBV7-3 and TRBJ2-5, the complete variable domain reads GAGVSQTPSNKVTEKGKYVELRCDPISGHTALYWYRQSLGQGPEFLIYFQGTGAADDSGLPNDRFFAVRPEGSVSTLKIQRTERGDSAVYLCASSSSGRAETQYFGPGTRLLVL.

The chain couples TRBV6-1 to TRBJ2-7, with D tentatively TRBD1 or TRBD2 (5 bases each). The V end was cut by 0 bases, the J end by 0 bases, with 12 bases between. Per germline, CDR1 MNHNS and CDR2 SASEGT. CDR3 length: 16 residues. The CDR3 loop reads CASSEALEGPSYEQYF. The DNA for the CDR3 is TGTGCCAGCAGTGAAGCGCTAGAGGGACCCTCCTACGAGCAGTACTTC.

This sequence joins TRBV7-2 and TRBJ1-2; D is ambiguous. The CDR3 contains 14 residues. Per germline, CDR1 SGHTA and CDR2 FQGNSA. V lost 3 bases and J lost 0, with 8 bases in between. The CDR3 reads CASSLAVANYGYTF. The CDR3 region has the DNA TGTGCCAGCAGCTTGGCAGTAGCTAACTATGGCTACACCTTC.

The chain recombines TRBV11-3 with TRBJ2-6, with 7 bases that match TRBD1. CDR3 length equals 18 residues. With 5 bases clipped from V and 0 bases from J, the junction kept 10 bases outside the gene matches. Germline values: CDR1 SGHNT, CDR2 YENEEA. CDR3 region: CASSLPGTVSSGANVLTF. The CDR3 DNA is TGTGCCAGCAGCCTACCCGGGACAGTAAGCTCTGGGGCCAACGTCCTGACTTTC.

The rearrangement uses TRBV6-5 and TRBJ1-1; D perhaps matches TRBD1 (6 bases). V shed 6 bases and J shed 2 bases, with 10 bases lying between them. The CDR3 is 13 amino acids. CDR1 and CDR2 (germline): MNHEY, SVGAGI. In DNA form, the CDR3 reads TGTGCCAGCAGGATACAGGGAAACACTGAAGCTTTCTTT. It encodes CASRIQGNTEAFF.

A single count supports this clone. The chain is built from TRBV29-1 and TRBJ1-1; D is possibly TRBD1 (5 bases). Germline lookup yields CDR1 SQVTM and CDR2 ANQGSEA. This CDR3 is 13 amino acids long. Trimming took 7 bases from V and 3 from J, leaving 15 bases between them. CDR3 sequence reads: CSARAGLDTEAFF. The CDR3 DNA follows: TGCAGCGCCCGAGCAGGGTTGGACACTGAAGCTTTCTTT.

This clone was seen once. The DNA for the CDR3 is TGTGCCAGCAGCTTAGGGGGGTCAGGGGGACGTGAGCAGTTCTTC. It translates to CASSLGGSGGREQFF. J is TRBJ2-1 and V is TRBV11-2; 7 bases are a match to TRBD1. The CDR3 is 15 residues long. Trimming cost V 1 base and J 9 bases; bases outside gene matches: 9. Germline values: CDR1 SGHAT, CDR2 FQNNGV.

The chain couples TRBV25-1 to TRBJ2-7; tentative D call: TRBD2 (5 bases). Germline assignment: CDR1 MGHDK and CDR2 SYGVNS. CDR3 size: 12 residues. Trimming removed 2 bases from V and 4 bases from J, with 6 bases in between. The CDR3 spells CASSEPGYEQYF. The CDR3 DNA reads as TGTGCCAGCAGTGAACCGGGGTACGAGCAGTACTTC.

The rearrangement joins TRBV6-4 to TRBJ2-3; TRBD2 matches at 10 bases. Per the germline V gene, CDR1 is MRHNA and CDR2 is SNTAGT. Unmatched junction bases numbered 7, after V lost 8 bases and J lost 2 bases. This CDR3 spans 15 amino acids. The CDR3: CASAETSGNTDTQYF. As DNA, the CDR3 is TGTGCCAGCGCGGAAACTAGCGGGAACACAGATACGCAGTATTTT.

The V gene is TRBV28, the J gene TRBJ2-1; TRBD2 aligns across 7 bases. The V gene end was trimmed by 2 bases and the J gene end by 5 bases; junction bases not matched to a gene: 3. Germline values: CDR1 MDHEN, CDR2 SYDVKM. This CDR3 is built from 14 residues. The CDR3 DNA follows: TGTGCCAGCAGTTTAAACGGGAGGAACAATGAGCAGTTCTTC. Its protein is CASSLNGRNNEQFF.

The rearrangement joins TRBV29-1 to TRBJ2-5, with D possibly matching TRBD1 (5 bases). The DNA end lines up better with TRBJ2-7; the J call may be wrong. This CDR3 contains 12 residues. CDR1 and CDR2 from the germline V gene are SQVTM and ANQGSEA. For the CDR3, the DNA is TGCAGCGTTGCCCAGATGGACAACGAGCAGTACTTC. It yields the protein CSVAQMDNEQYF.

This rearrangement joins TRBV19 to TRBJ2-7; D unclear. Germline V gene sequence: CDR1 LNHDA, CDR2 SQIVND (reference sequence). V was trimmed by 5 bases and J by 3 bases, leaving 11 bases between them. The CDR3 is 13 residues long. The CDR3 DNA sequence: TGTGCCAGTAGTGCACTATTGGGCTACGAGCAGTACTTC. It codes for CASSALLGYEQYF.

V and J are TRBV30 and TRBJ1-2, with 9 bases that match TRBD1. The V gene's germline CDR1 is GTSNPN and CDR2 SVGIG (reference sequence). After removal of 3 bases from V and 8 bases from J, the junction contained 13 bases not matched to a gene. CDR3 length equals 15 residues. The CDR3 loop is CAWRMGGQGWRGYTF. The CDR3 coding sequence is TGTGCCTGGAGAATGGGGGGACAGGGTTGGAGAGGCTACACCTTC. Complete variable domain (other parts from reference TRBV30 and TRBJ1-2): SQTIHQWPATLVQPVGSPLSLECTVEGTSNPNLYWYRQAAGRGLQLLFYSVGIGQISSEVPQNLSASRPQDRQFILSSKKLLLSDSGFYLCAWRMGGQGWRGYTFGSGTRLTVV.

The gene calls are TRBV6-1 and TRBJ2-7, with a possible D match to TRBD2 (5 bases). V gave up 2 bases and J gave up 5 bases, with 7 bases separating them. CDR3 length: 12 residues. Germline V gene lookup returns CDR1 MNHNS and CDR2 SASEGT. The CDR3 reads CASSELRDEQYF. As DNA, the CDR3 is TGTGCCAGCAGTGAATTGAGGGACGAGCAGTACTTC.

The table lists this clone with a count of one. The chain recombines TRBV6-6 with TRBJ2-3, with D perhaps TRBD2 (5 bases). The CDR3 sequence is 16 residues long. V was cut by 7 bases and J by 1 base, with 18 bases left in between. Germline V gives CDR1 MNHNY, CDR2 SVGAGI (reference sequence). The DNA of the CDR3 is TGTGCCAGCATCTTGATGGAAGGGAGTGGCACAGATACGCAGTATTTT. Its protein product is CASILMEGSGTDTQYF.

This sequence joins TRBV5-1 and TRBJ2-7; 9 positions match TRBD1. The V segment lost 2 bases and the J segment 2 bases; nucleotides outside the gene matches: 8. There are 16 residues in the CDR3. Looked up from germline, CDR1 is SGHRS and CDR2 is YFSETQ. The CDR3 loop reads CASSFSQGAIPYEQYF. The CDR3 DNA reads TGCGCCAGCAGCTTCTCACAGGGGGCGATTCCCTACGAGCAGTACTTC.